This entry lists 27 T cell receptor beta chains sequenced from one sample in a study of T cell responses to AZD1222 COVID-19 vaccine. This table comes from immunoSEQ multiplex PCR, and its TCRdb copy is limited to in-frame clones, with some not included. The table lists about 120,000 clones, 70% to 90% of them singletons. The starting material was peripheral blood, obtained on day 0 of MenACWY control vaccination. These receptor sequences come from an adult in good health.

The chain carries TRBV5-4 and TRBJ2-7; 12 bases align to TRBD2. V trimming: 2 bases; J trimming: 7 bases; junction bases outside the gene matches: 7. Germline lookup yields CDR1 SGHNT and CDR2 YYREEE (reference sequence). The CDR3 length is 15 residues. CDR3 amino acids: CASSFRLAGAGEQYF. The DNA for the CDR3 is TGTGCCAGCAGCTTTAGACTAGCGGGGGCGGGGGAGCAGTACTTC. The entire variable domain, with the rest obtained from reference TRBV5-4 and TRBJ2-7, is as follows: ETGVTQSPTHLIKTRGQQVTLRCSSQSGHNTVSWYQQALGQGPQFIFQYYREEENGRGNFPPRFSGLQFPNYSSELNVNALELDDSALYLCASSFRLAGAGEQYFGPGTRLTVT.

On this clone itself: At the DNA level, this CDR3 is encoded by other sequences in the same sample as well. The chain uses TRBV5-1 and TRBJ2-7; D is unclear. In germline, CDR1 is SGHRS, CDR2 YFSETQ. V lost 0 bases and J lost 4, with 2 bases in between. This CDR3 contains 11 residues. The CDR3 region is CASSLGYEQYF. The DNA for the CDR3 is TGCGCCAGCAGCTTGGGGTACGAGCAGTACTTC.

The chain couples TRBV7-2 to TRBJ1-3, with 7 bases identical to TRBD1. This CDR3 comprises 19 residues. The germline V gene encodes CDR1 SGHTA and CDR2 FQGNSA. V lost 2 bases to trimming and J lost 2 bases; unmatched junction nucleotides: 15. The CDR3 region is CASSLSLRKQGTAGNTIYF. The CDR3 bases are TGTGCCAGCAGCTTATCATTAAGGAAACAGGGGACGGCTGGAAACACCATATATTTT.

This clone has a single count. The V call is TRBV5-6, the J call TRBJ1-2; TRBD1 matches at 10 bases. Germline V gene sequence: CDR1 SGHDT, CDR2 YYEEEE. Trimming at V came to 0 bases and at J to 8 bases, leaving 7 bases not matched to a gene. The CDR3 spans 15 residues. This CDR3 reads CASSLGRGQGRGYTF. The CDR3 DNA follows: TGTGCCAGCAGCTTGGGACGGGGACAGGGGAGAGGCTACACCTTC.

This clone occurred once. The chain uses TRBV3-1 (or the pseudogene TRBV3-2) and TRBJ1-6, with 7 bases lining up with TRBD1. Trimming took 5 bases from V and 9 from J; bases not matched to a gene: 7. Germline CDR1 is LGHDT and CDR2 is YNNKEL (reference sequence). CDR3 length equals 14 residues. The CDR3 sequence is CASSADRAGSPLHF. CDR3 in DNA: TGTGCCAGCAGCGCCGACAGGGCCGGTTCACCCCTCCACTTT.

The V and J genes are TRBV5-1 and TRBJ2-7; the D gene is possibly TRBD1 (6 bases). From germline, CDR1 is SGHRS and CDR2 YFSETQ. V was clipped by 4 bases and J by 2 bases, with 16 bases between them. This CDR3 has 15 amino acids. The CDR3 nucleotides read TGCGCCAGCAGCCCCGGAGCAGGGGCTACCTACGAGCAGTACTTC. Translated, it gives CASSPGAGATYEQYF.

V and J are TRBV28 and TRBJ1-2; perhaps TRBD1 as D (5 bases). CDR1 is MDHEN and CDR2 is SYDVKM in the germline V gene. The CDR3 consists of 17 residues. Between the trimmed V and J ends, which lost 1 base and 5 bases, there was a span of 20 bases. The chain's CDR3 is CASSLLVRSGGDYGYTF. Here the CDR3 DNA reads TGTGCCAGCAGTTTATTAGTACGATCTGGAGGGGATTATGGCTACACCTTC.

This chain connects TRBV7-9 to TRBJ1-1; 8 bases align to TRBD1. Trimming cost V 3 bases and J 3 bases; bases outside gene matches: 6. Germline CDR1 reads SEHNR; CDR2 reads FQNEAQ (reference sequence). The CDR3 runs to 15 residues. This chain's CDR3 is CASSLGQGAYTEAFF. The DNA of the CDR3 is TGTGCCAGCAGCTTGGGGCAGGGGGCCTACACTGAAGCTTTCTTT.

The J gene is TRBJ2-7, the V gene TRBV18; D is undetermined. The V and J ends lost 3 bases and 0 bases respectively, with 12 bases between them. CDR3 length: 15 amino acids. Germline V gives CDR1 KGHSH, CDR2 LQKENI. CDR3 in DNA: TGTGCCAGCTCACCTCTCGCCACCGCCTCCTACGAGCAGTACTTC. Translated, it gives CASSPLATASYEQYF.

The J gene is TRBJ1-2, the V gene TRBV24-1; D perhaps matches TRBD1 (6 bases). The CDR3 has 18 residues. The germline CDR1 and CDR2 sequences are KGHDR and SFDVKD. The germline V and J ends were trimmed by 4 bases and 6 bases, with 26 bases remaining between them. The CDR3 DNA is TGTGCCACCAGTGACCCACGAGCTGAGGGGGATGGGGGTCATGGCTACACCTTC. This encodes CATSDPRAEGDGGHGYTF.

The rearrangement uses TRBV5-1 and TRBJ1-6, with TRBD1 identical over 8 bases. Germline V gives CDR1 SGHRS, CDR2 YFSETQ. The CDR3 loop spans 16 amino acids. With V trimmed by 5 bases and J by 7 bases, 11 bases remained unmatched. The CDR3 is CASRDGRQGLNSPLHF. For the CDR3, the DNA is TGCGCCAGCAGAGATGGTAGACAGGGGCTAAATTCACCCCTCCACTTT.

This chain links TRBV15 with TRBJ1-2; 7 nucleotides align to TRBD1. This CDR3 spans 13 amino acids. Trimming at V came to 3 bases and at J to 2 bases, leaving 0 bases not matched to a gene. From germline, CDR1 is LNHNV and CDR2 YYDKDF (reference sequence). For the CDR3, the DNA is TGTGCCACCAGCAGGGACAGGAACTATGGCTACACCTTC. Translated, it gives CATSRDRNYGYTF. Complete variable domain (other parts from reference TRBV15 and TRBJ1-2): DAMVIQNPRYQVTQFGKPVTLSCSQTLNHNVMYWYQQKSSQAPKLLFHYYDKDFNNEADTPDNFQSRRPNTSFCFLDIRSPGLGDTAMYLCATSRDRNYGYTFGSGTRLTVV.

This clone turned up a few times. V and J are TRBV5-1 and TRBJ1-1, with D tentatively TRBD1 (5 bases). The V gene's germline CDR1 is SGHRS and CDR2 YFSETQ. The V end lost 5 bases, the J end lost 1 base, and 15 bases lay between the germline ends. CDR3 length: 15 residues. The CDR3 coding sequence is TGCGCCAGCAGATGGGGGTCATACACGAACACTGAAGCTTTCTTT. Translated: CASRWGSYTNTEAFF.

This clone turned up a few times. This chain joins TRBV9 and TRBJ1-5; a possible D gene is TRBD1 (5 bases). V was shortened by 4 bases and J by 0 bases, with 17 bases between the two germline ends. The CDR3 runs 17 residues. Germline CDR1 SGDLS, CDR2 YYNGEE. The CDR3 DNA sequence: TGTGCCAGCAGCACCCCGACAGAATTCTATAGCAATCAGCCCCAGCATTTT. Translating it yields CASSTPTEFYSNQPQHF.

V is TRBV6-5 and J is TRBJ2-5, with a tentative D call TRBD2 (6 bases). The CDR3 covers 13 residues. Germline V gene data show CDR1 as MNHEY and CDR2 as SVGAGI. Trimming took off 4 bases at V and 3 bases at J, with 9 bases between the two ends. CDR3 in amino acids: CASSSGTEETQYF. Written as DNA, the CDR3 is TGTGCCAGCAGTTCGGGGACTGAAGAGACCCAGTACTTC.

J is TRBJ2-2 and V is TRBV5-4, with 10 bases matching TRBD1. This CDR3 region has 12 residues. Germline assignment: CDR1 SGHNT and CDR2 YYREEE (reference sequence). Here the CDR3 reads CTTGGNTGELFF. The CDR3 bases are TGTACGACAGGGGGCAACACCGGGGAGCTGTTTTTT.

This clone was seen a few times. The J gene is TRBJ1-2, the V gene TRBV11-2, with D unclear. The germline CDR1 and CDR2 sequences are SGHAT and FQNNGV. Deletions cut 1 base from V and 0 bases from J, with 18 bases between. There are 18 residues in the CDR3. The CDR3 reads CASSLVRHQQRANYGYTF. The CDR3 DNA follows: TGTGCCAGCAGCTTAGTTCGGCATCAGCAACGAGCTAACTATGGCTACACCTTC.

The CDR3 is CASSYSGQELFF. Written as DNA, the CDR3 is TGTGCCAGCAGTTACTCAGGACAGGAACTTTTCTTT. The chain links TRBV6-6 to TRBJ1-1; 7 positions match TRBD1. The CDR3 consists of 12 residues. Trimming cost V 0 bases and J 13 bases; bases outside gene matches: 5. Germline CDR1 is MNHNY and CDR2 is SVGAGI (reference sequence).

This chain links TRBV7-2 with TRBJ2-7; D not resolved. CDR1 is SGHTA, CDR2 FQGNSA, per germline. This CDR3 is 14 amino acids long. The V end was cut by 0 bases, the J end by 5 bases, with 11 bases between. The CDR3 DNA sequence: TGTGCCAGCAGCTTAGCATGGGGTCCCAACGAGCAGTACTTC. This gives the protein CASSLAWGPNEQYF.

The chain links TRBV6-2 or TRBV6-3 to TRBJ1-1, with no clear D. The CDR3 covers 14 residues. The V gene lost 4 bases and the J gene lost 6 bases, with 15 bases spanning the gap. Looked up from germline, CDR1 is MNHEY and CDR2 is SVGEGT. The CDR3 DNA reads TGTGCCAGCAGTTCCCAGACTCGGGTAGCTGAAGCTTTCTTT. As protein: CASSSQTRVAEAFF.

This clone was found a few times. The chain has TRBV18 and TRBJ1-5, with D possibly matching TRBD1 (5 bases). CDR1 KGHSH and CDR2 LQKENI come from the germline V gene. The germline V and J ends were trimmed by 1 base and 2 bases, with 6 bases remaining between them. The CDR3 consists of 14 residues. CDR3 region: CASSPRDGNQPQHF. The CDR3 coding sequence is TGTGCCAGCTCACCACGGGACGGCAATCAGCCCCAGCATTTT.

The V and J genes are TRBV19 and TRBJ2-3; D may correspond to TRBD1 or TRBD2 (6 bases each). Germline V gives CDR1 LNHDA, CDR2 SQIVND (reference sequence). There are 15 residues in the CDR3. V was pared by 2 bases and J by 7 bases, with 16 bases between. The CDR3 DNA is TGTGCCAGTAGTATAACCCCTGGCCGGGGGCATACGCAGTATTTT. Translated, it gives CASSITPGRGHTQYF.

A few counts support this clone. The gene calls are TRBV18 and TRBJ1-4; no reliable D call. Germline lookup yields CDR1 KGHSH and CDR2 LQKENI. This CDR3 is built from 16 residues. Deletions cut 6 bases from V and 0 bases from J, with 14 bases between. CDR3 coding DNA: TGTGCCAGCTCCTTGACCCAGGCCTCAACTAATGAAAAACTGTTTTTT. Protein sequence: CASSLTQASTNEKLFF.

The chain has TRBV29-1 and TRBJ1-2; weak D call: TRBD1 (6 bases). The CDR3 spans 14 residues. The V end was cut by 5 bases, the J end by 8 bases, with 21 bases between. Germline CDR1 and CDR2: SQVTM and ANQGSEA. CDR3 sequence (DNA): TGCAGCGTTAGGGGGGCATCCGCCTCCCCGGGCTACACCTTC. It translates to CSVRGASASPGYTF.

V is TRBV5-4 and J is TRBJ1-5; TRBD1 might be the D (6 bases). The CDR3 covers 16 residues. Germline V gives CDR1 SGHNT, CDR2 YYREEE (reference sequence). V was trimmed by 3 bases and J by 0 bases, leaving 13 bases between them. CDR3 sequence: CASSWGGASSNQPQHF. The CDR3 DNA follows: TGTGCCAGCAGCTGGGGGGGGGCTTCTAGCAATCAGCCCCAGCATTTT.

In DNA form, the CDR3 reads TGTGCCAGCAGCCGTGGACTAGTAAGGTACGAGCAGTACTTC. The encoded protein is CASSRGLVRYEQYF. The chain uses TRBV5-6 and TRBJ2-7; 7 bases are shared with TRBD2. V dropped 4 bases and J dropped 4; count of bases not matched to a gene: 8. This CDR3 has 14 residues. Germline CDR1 reads SGHDT; CDR2 reads YYEEEE. Filled out from reference TRBV5-6 and TRBJ2-7, the complete variable domain reads DAGVTQSPTHLIKTRGQQVTLRCSPKSGHDTVSWYQQALGQGPQFIFQYYEEEERQRGNFPDRFSGHQFPNYSSELNVNALLLGDSALYLCASSRGLVRYEQYFGPGTRLTVT.

The chain carries TRBV4-3 and TRBJ2-2; TRBD1 might be the D (6 bases). CDR1 and CDR2 from the germline V gene are LGHNA and YSLEER. V dropped 2 bases and J dropped 8 bases, with 18 bases sitting between them. CDR3 size: 16 residues. This CDR3 is CASSQRTVPSQGELFF. CDR3 in DNA: TGCGCCAGCAGCCAAAGGACAGTGCCATCCCAGGGGGAGCTGTTTTTT.